Below are 18 T cell receptor beta chains sequenced from a single sample in a study of shared clonotypes between healthy human individuals. Produced via immunoSEQ multiplex PCR; TCRdb's table is partial and in-frame only. The table lists more than 400,000 clones, approximately 95% of them singletons, with approximately 0.06% in the top ten. The specimen was naive CD4+ T cells sorted from blood. As to subset: CD45RA+ positively selected. These TCRs come from a young woman in good health.

V is TRBV5-8 and J is TRBJ2-2, with a tentative D call TRBD1 (6 bases). V shed 4 bases and J shed 5 bases, with 15 bases lying between them. The CDR3 spans 15 residues. Germline lookup yields CDR1 SGHTS and CDR2 YDEGEE. CDR3 bases: TGTGCCAGCAGCCCAACAGGGAGCAGTACCGGGGAGCTGTTTTTT. It yields the protein CASSPTGSSTGELFF.

The chain joins TRBV30 to TRBJ1-4, with D hard to call. CDR3 length equals 15 residues. Trimming left V 5 bases short and J 6 bases short, with 19 bases between. Germline CDR1 and CDR2: GTSNPN and SVGIG (reference sequence). The CDR3 loop reads CAWRPVGQRHEKLFF. The CDR3 coding sequence is TGTGCCTGGCGCCCTGTGGGCCAGAGACATGAAAAACTGTTTTTT.

The V and J genes are TRBV27 and TRBJ2-6; D remains ambiguous. Germline CDR1 is MNHEY and CDR2 is SMNVEV (reference sequence). The CDR3 has 16 amino acids. V dropped 1 base and J dropped 0 bases, with 7 bases sitting between them. CDR3 nucleotide sequence: TGTGCCAGCAGTTTATATCACTCCTCTGGGGCCAACGTCCTGACTTTC. This sequence encodes CASSLYHSSGANVLTF.

V gene TRBV19 combines with J gene TRBJ2-3; 7 bases match TRBD2. After removal of 7 bases from V and 4 bases from J, the junction contained 5 bases not matched to a gene. Germline V gene lookup returns CDR1 LNHDA and CDR2 SQIVND (reference sequence). CDR3 size: 13 residues. CDR3: CASKAGEADTQYF. For the CDR3, the DNA is TGTGCCAGTAAGGCGGGAGAGGCAGATACGCAGTATTTT.

Concerning this clone: This same CDR3 is encoded by further DNA sequences in the sample. V usage is TRBV9 and J usage is TRBJ2-3; TRBD2 aligns across 7 bases. This CDR3 has 15 amino acids. The germline gives CDR1 SGDLS, CDR2 YYNGEE. J lost 0 bases, V lost 0 bases, and 1 base had no gene match. The CDR3 spells CASSVVSGSTDTQYF. The CDR3 region has the DNA TGTGCCAGCAGCGTAGTTAGCGGGAGCACAGATACGCAGTATTTT.

This clone came up once. The chain carries TRBV2 and TRBJ1-4, with a tentative D call TRBD1 (6 bases). CDR3 size: 13 residues. Germline CDR1 reads SNHLY; CDR2 reads FYNNEI. Trimming removed 8 bases at V and 6 bases at J, with 13 bases between. This chain's CDR3 is CASATGGYEKLFF. CDR3 bases: TGTGCCAGCGCAACCGGGGGCTATGAAAAACTGTTTTTT.

This clone was observed once. The genes are TRBV14 and TRBJ2-1; D is uncertain. V lost 2 bases, J lost 6 bases, and 11 bases lay in between. CDR1 SGHDN and CDR2 FVKESK come from the germline V gene. This CDR3 contains 14 residues. CDR3 nucleotides: TGTGCCAGCAGCCAATATCAATACCTCAATGAGCAGTTCTTC. Protein: CASSQYQYLNEQFF. The full variable domain, its missing parts supplied by reference TRBV14 and TRBJ2-1, is EAGVTQFPSHSVIEKGQTVTLRCDPISGHDNLYWYRRVMGKEIKFLLHFVKESKQDESGMPNNRFLAERTGGTYSTLKVQPAELEDSGVYFCASSQYQYLNEQFFGPGTRLTVL.

V is TRBV5-6 and J is TRBJ2-1; 12 nucleotides agree with TRBD2. V dropped 3 bases and J dropped 4; count of bases not matched to a gene: 5. In germline, CDR1 is SGHDT, CDR2 YYEEEE. The CDR3 runs to 16 residues. DNA for the CDR3: TGTGCCAGCAGCTGGACTAGCGGGGATTTTTACAATGAGCAGTTCTTC. Residues: CASSWTSGDFYNEQFF.

The V call is TRBV29-1, the J call TRBJ2-1; D may be TRBD1 (6 bases). The CDR3 loop spans 12 amino acids. Germline CDR1 and CDR2: SQVTM and ANQGSEA. Trimming shortened V by 4 bases and J by 6 bases, and 10 bases separated the two germline ends. CDR3 region: CSVGTRGNEQFF. CDR3 sequence (DNA): TGCAGCGTTGGTACCAGGGGCAATGAGCAGTTCTTC.

The J gene is TRBJ2-7, the V gene TRBV7-3; tentatively, D is TRBD2 (6 bases). Germline CDR1 reads SGHTA; CDR2 reads FQGTGA. The V end lost 5 bases, the J end lost 3 bases, and 17 bases lay between the germline ends. The CDR3 sequence is 15 residues long. DNA of the CDR3: TGTGCCAGCAGCCCCCACAGTAGCGGAAACTACGAGCAGTACTTC. It encodes CASSPHSSGNYEQYF.

V gene TRBV12-5 combines with J gene TRBJ2-2; 7 bases align to TRBD1. This CDR3 spans 14 amino acids. Germline V gene sequence: CDR1 LGHNT, CDR2 FRNRAP. The V gene end was trimmed by 8 bases and the J gene end by 4 bases; junction bases not matched to a gene: 7. The CDR3 nucleotides read TGTGCTAGTTCTCGACAGGGTTCCACCGGGGAGCTGTTTTTT. Its translation: CASSRQGSTGELFF. Combining the CDR3 with reference TRBV12-5 and TRBJ2-2 gives the whole variable domain DARVTQTPRHKVTEMGQEVTMRCQPILGHNTVFWYRQTMMQGLELLAYFRNRAPLDDSGMPKDRFSAEMPDATLATLKIQPSEPRDSAVYFCASSRQGSTGELFFGEGSRLTVL.

Regarding this clone: Other DNA sequences of this sample code for an identical CDR3. The gene calls are TRBV5-1 and TRBJ2-6; D not resolved. CDR3 size: 15 residues. CDR1 and CDR2 from the germline V gene are SGHRS and YFSETQ. Trimming cost V 0 bases and J 1 base, with 5 bases left between them. CDR3 region: CASSLGASGANVLTF. CDR3 nucleotides: TGCGCCAGCAGCTTGGGGGCGTCTGGGGCCAACGTCCTGACTTTC.

The rearrangement uses TRBV10-2 and TRBJ2-7; TRBD2 is a possible D gene (5 bases). The CDR3 sequence is 14 residues long. Germline V gives CDR1 WSHSY, CDR2 SAAADI. The V and J ends lost 6 bases and 5 bases respectively, with 17 bases between them. CDR3 DNA sequence: TGCGCCAGCAGAGCCGGGGTAGGGATCCACGAGCAGTACTTC. Its protein is CASRAGVGIHEQYF.

V usage is TRBV28 and J usage is TRBJ1-2; D perhaps matches TRBD1 (5 bases). The CDR3 contains 16 residues. Germline values: CDR1 MDHEN, CDR2 SYDVKM. Deletions cut 5 bases from V and 4 bases from J, with 20 bases between. This chain's CDR3 is CASSPPDSRNFYGYTF. CDR3 DNA sequence: TGTGCCAGCAGTCCTCCCGACAGCCGTAATTTCTATGGCTACACCTTC.

The genes are TRBV5-1 and TRBJ1-2; no firm D call. The CDR3 has 13 residues. Trimming cost V 7 bases and J 7 bases, with 17 bases left between them. In germline, CDR1 is SGHRS, CDR2 YFSETQ. The CDR3: CASRLTTALGYTF. The DNA of the CDR3 is TGCGCCAGCCGACTAACAACAGCCCTTGGCTACACCTTC. The full variable domain, with the rest looked up from reference TRBV5-1 and TRBJ1-2, is KAGVTQTPRYLIKTRGQQVTLSCSPISGHRSVSWYQQTPGQGLQFLFEYFSETQRNKGNFPGRFSGRQFSNSRSEMNVSTLELGDSALYLCASRLTTALGYTFGSGTRLTVV.

V is TRBV19 and J is TRBJ1-5; 7 bases are a match to TRBD1. The CDR3 has 15 amino acids. The germline V gene has CDR1 LNHDA and CDR2 SQIVND (reference sequence). Trimming took 4 bases from V and 5 from J; bases not matched to a gene: 8. CDR3 nucleotide sequence: TGTGCCAGTAGTAGGTTGGAGGGGGCCTATCAGCCCCAGCATTTT. Its protein is CASSRLEGAYQPQHF.

This rearrangement joins TRBV6-4 to TRBJ2-1, with D perhaps TRBD2 (5 bases). In germline, CDR1 is MRHNA, CDR2 SNTAGT. The CDR3 contains 14 residues. Trimming removed 7 bases at V and 9 bases at J, with 19 bases between. The CDR3 loop is CASKAEGYNAEQFF. DNA of the CDR3: TGTGCCAGCAAGGCAGAGGGATACAATGCTGAGCAGTTCTTC.

The rearrangement joins TRBV2 to TRBJ2-7; maybe TRBD1 (6 bases). The CDR3 is 13 residues long. Germline loops: CDR1 SNHLY, CDR2 FYNNEI. The V end lost 7 bases, the J end lost 2 bases, and 12 bases lay between the germline ends. CDR3 region: CASKGQGAYEQYF. CDR3 bases: TGTGCCAGCAAGGGACAAGGAGCCTACGAGCAGTACTTC. Filled out from reference TRBV2 and TRBJ2-7, the complete variable domain reads EPEVTQTPSHQVTQMGQEVILRCVPISNHLYFYWYRQILGQKVEFLVSFYNNEISEKSEIFDDQFSVERPDGSNFTLKIRSTKLEDSAMYFCASKGQGAYEQYFGPGTRLTVT.